The clone carrying this T cell receptor beta chain appeared many times. This record belongs to a study of T cells of healthy individuals. TCRdb fed the 5' RACE reads into MiXCR, producing one record per CDR3 protein. The table records approximately 52,000 distinct CDR3 sequences, approximately 14% of them present only once. This receptor was identified in a human donor in good health.

CDR3 bases: TGTGCCAGCAGTTCCGGAGGGGGGGGAAATGAGCAGTTCTTC. It codes for CASSSGGGGNEQFF. This chain links TRBV7-7 with TRBJ2-1; possible D gene TRBD2, 7 bases. Germline CDR1 reads SSHAT; CDR2 reads FNYEAQ (reference sequence). Between the trimmed V and J ends, which lost 6 bases and 7 bases, there was a span of 16 bases. The CDR3 consists of 14 residues.